This T cell receptor (beta chain) comes out of a study of T-cell memory formation after mild COVID-19. With constant-segment primers, 5'RACE yielded cDNA libraries of TCR alpha and TCR beta that carried sample barcodes and UMIs. TCRdb called the 5' RACE reads again in MiXCR, with one record for every CDR3 protein. The data contain under 700,000 distinct CDR3 sequences, approximately 20% of them singletons. Points from the study as a whole: For contracting clones, CD4+ ones sat mainly in CM and EM, CD8+ in EMRA. Unconfirmed was the SARS-CoV-2 specificity of second-wave clones that peaked on day 37.

A note on this clonotype: The antigen is undetermined.

Germline V gene data show CDR1 as SGHRS and CDR2 as YFSETQ. V lost 0 bases to trimming and J lost 3 bases; unmatched junction nucleotides: 8. This CDR3 is 17 amino acids long. The sample taken for sequencing was PBMCs or a T cell subset sorted from them (not recorded which). The source is an adult woman who had mild COVID-19 (a few samples of this study predate the infection). Cell type and time point are not known. The chain joins TRBV5-1 to TRBJ2-2; 7 nucleotides align to TRBD2. The chain's CDR3 is CASSLASGTTYTGELFF. CDR3 nucleotide sequence: TGCGCCAGCAGCTTGGCTTCCGGGACTACCTACACCGGGGAGCTGTTTTTT.